A selection of T cell receptor beta chains follows, all from one sample in a study of cytomegalovirus exposure and HLA in healthy donors. The data were produced by immunoSEQ multiplex PCR, yet TCRdb's version contains in-frame clones alone and is incomplete. Of some 170,000 clones in the sample, around 81% were seen once. Specimen: PBMCs. All receptors come from a woman in her forties or fifties in good health and CMV-seronegative. The CDR3 runs from the conserved cysteine through the conserved F or W. D genes are given only for firm matches. The size of a clone is reported for some rows only, either as once, few or many, or as a class for expanded clones.

cdr3_aa: CASSVAYSGLAGELEQFF
cdr3_nt: TGTGCCAGCAGCGTAGCCTACTCGGGACTAGCGGGAGAGTTGGAGCAGTTCTTC
v_call: TRBV9
d_call: TRBD2
clone_size: -
j_call: TRBJ2-1

cdr3_aa: CSTGGVLQPQHF
cdr3_nt: TGTTCCACAGGGGGCGTTCTTCAGCCCCAGCATTTT
v_call: TRBV28
d_call: TRBD1
clone_size: -
j_call: TRBJ1-5

cdr3_aa: CASSDRSSGRSNEQFF
cdr3_nt: TGCGCCAGCAGTGATCGTTCTAGCGGGAGGAGTAATGAGCAGTTCTTC
v_call: TRBV10-1
d_call: TRBD2
clone_size: -
j_call: TRBJ2-1

cdr3_aa: CASRRDKPNQPQHF
cdr3_nt: TGTGCCAGCAGACGCGACAAACCCAATCAGCCCCAGCATTTT
v_call: TRBV27
d_call: -
clone_size: -
j_call: TRBJ1-5

cdr3_aa: CASTQTGDSYEQYF
cdr3_nt: TGTGCCAGCACCCAGACAGGTGACTCCTACGAGCAGTACTTC
v_call: TRBV27
d_call: -
clone_size: -
j_call: TRBJ2-7

cdr3_aa: CASSGDRERYEQYF
cdr3_nt: TGTGCCAGCAGTGGAGACAGGGAACGCTACGAGCAGTACTTC
v_call: TRBV25-1
d_call: TRBD1
clone_size: -
j_call: TRBJ2-7

cdr3_aa: CASSLDTYYEQYF
cdr3_nt: TGTGCCAGCAGCTTGGACACTTACTACGAGCAGTACTTC
v_call: TRBV5-6
d_call: -
clone_size: -
j_call: TRBJ2-7

cdr3_aa: CASSLGSSTGELFF
cdr3_nt: TGTGCCAGCAGCTTAGGATCTAGCACCGGGGAGCTGTTTTTT
v_call: TRBV13
d_call: -
clone_size: -
j_call: TRBJ2-2

cdr3_aa: CASRVTAGLGEKLFF
cdr3_nt: TGTGCCAGCAGAGTTACAGCAGGGCTCGGGGAAAAACTGTTTTTT
v_call: TRBV2
d_call: -
clone_size: few
j_call: TRBJ1-4

cdr3_aa: CASSTQPGQGYYGYTF
cdr3_nt: TGTGCCAGCAGCACCCAGCCGGGACAGGGGTACTATGGCTACACCTTC
v_call: TRBV11-2
d_call: TRBD1
clone_size: -
j_call: TRBJ1-2

cdr3_aa: CASSPQENSPLHF
cdr3_nt: TGTGCCAGCTCACCACAGGAGAATTCACCCCTCCACTTT
v_call: TRBV18
d_call: -
clone_size: -
j_call: TRBJ1-6

cdr3_aa: CASSSTGGFFGEQYF
cdr3_nt: TGTGCCAGCAGCTCCACGGGGGGGTTCTTTGGCGAGCAGTACTTC
v_call: TRBV5-6
d_call: TRBD2
clone_size: few
j_call: TRBJ2-7

cdr3_aa: CASSWGNPRGNTEAFF
cdr3_nt: TGTGCCAGCAGCTGGGGAAACCCTAGGGGGAACACTGAAGCTTTCTTT
v_call: TRBV27
d_call: -
clone_size: -
j_call: TRBJ1-1

cdr3_aa: CASKGRHEQYF
cdr3_nt: TGTGCCAGCAAGGGGCGCCACGAGCAGTACTTC
v_call: TRBV6-5
d_call: -
clone_size: -
j_call: TRBJ2-7

cdr3_aa: CASSLGGSDLGEQYF
cdr3_nt: TGTGCCAGCAGCTTGGGCGGAAGTGATCTAGGCGAGCAGTACTTC
v_call: TRBV5-4
d_call: -
clone_size: once
j_call: TRBJ2-7

cdr3_aa: CASSGSQAGGPYNEQFF
cdr3_nt: TGTGCCAGCAGCGGGTCGCAAGCGGGGGGCCCCTACAATGAGCAGTTCTTC
v_call: TRBV9
d_call: TRBD2
clone_size: -
j_call: TRBJ2-1

cdr3_aa: CASSFLGQHQPQHF
cdr3_nt: TGTGCCAGCAGTTTCTTAGGACAGCATCAGCCCCAGCATTTT
v_call: TRBV5-8
d_call: -
clone_size: -
j_call: TRBJ1-5

cdr3_aa: CASSEEAGTGRQPQHF
cdr3_nt: TGCGCCAGCAGCGAGGAAGCCGGGACAGGGAGACAGCCCCAGCATTTT
v_call: TRBV4-1
d_call: TRBD1
clone_size: -
j_call: TRBJ1-5

cdr3_aa: CASSSRQGAGYEQYF
cdr3_nt: TGTGCCAGTAGCTCCAGACAGGGGGCGGGGTACGAGCAGTACTTC
v_call: TRBV19
d_call: TRBD1
clone_size: -
j_call: TRBJ2-7

cdr3_aa: CASSLEIVIGTDTQYF
cdr3_nt: TGTGCCAGCAGCCTAGAAATAGTCATCGGCACAGATACGCAGTATTTT
v_call: TRBV7-2
d_call: -
clone_size: few
j_call: TRBJ2-3

cdr3_aa: CASSNRDSQETQYF
cdr3_nt: TGTGCCAGCAGCAATCGAGACAGCCAAGAGACCCAGTACTTC
v_call: TRBV5-4
d_call: -
clone_size: few
j_call: TRBJ2-5

cdr3_aa: CASSFGSSYNEQFF
cdr3_nt: TGTGCCAGCAGTTTTGGGAGCTCCTACAATGAGCAGTTCTTC
v_call: TRBV27
d_call: -
clone_size: once
j_call: TRBJ2-1

cdr3_aa: CASSVDSSSYNEQFF
cdr3_nt: TGTGCCAGCAGTGTAGACTCTAGCTCCTACAATGAGCAGTTCTTC
v_call: TRBV2
d_call: -
clone_size: -
j_call: TRBJ2-1

cdr3_aa: CASSLGQQTYEQYF
cdr3_nt: TGTGCCAGCAGCTTGGGACAGCAAACCTACGAGCAGTACTTC
v_call: TRBV7-2
d_call: TRBD1
clone_size: -
j_call: TRBJ2-7

cdr3_aa: CASSPTGDQPQHF
cdr3_nt: TGTGCCAGTAGTCCCACAGGGGATCAGCCCCAGCATTTT
v_call: TRBV19
d_call: TRBD1
clone_size: -
j_call: TRBJ1-5

cdr3_aa: CASSMYRGLSGANVLTF
cdr3_nt: TGTGCCAGCAGTATGTACAGGGGGTTATCTGGGGCCAACGTCCTGACTTTC
v_call: TRBV2
d_call: TRBD1
clone_size: -
j_call: TRBJ2-6

cdr3_aa: CSVKMTGGTTEAFF
cdr3_nt: TGCAGCGTGAAAATGACAGGGGGTACCACTGAAGCTTTCTTT
v_call: TRBV29-1
d_call: TRBD1
clone_size: -
j_call: TRBJ1-1

cdr3_aa: CASSLKTAGGQYF
cdr3_nt: TGCGCCAGCAGCCTTAAGACGGCGGGGGGGCAGTACTTC
v_call: TRBV4-1
d_call: TRBD2
clone_size: -
j_call: TRBJ2-7

cdr3_aa: CASSLGQFSGRGQGYEQYF
cdr3_nt: TGCGCCAGCAGCCTGGGACAATTTAGCGGGAGGGGTCAGGGCTACGAGCAGTACTTC
v_call: TRBV5-1
d_call: TRBD2
clone_size: few
j_call: TRBJ2-7

cdr3_aa: CASSALVPHSGNTIYF
cdr3_nt: TGTGCCAGCAGCGCCTTAGTTCCTCACTCTGGAAACACCATATATTTT
v_call: TRBV11-2
d_call: -
clone_size: -
j_call: TRBJ1-3

cdr3_aa: CSLTYGYTF
cdr3_nt: TGCAGTCTTACTTATGGCTACACCTTC
v_call: TRBV20-1
d_call: -
clone_size: -
j_call: TRBJ1-2

cdr3_aa: CSVDEGVRGYTF
cdr3_nt: TGCAGCGTTGACGAGGGGGTGCGCGGCTACACCTTC
v_call: TRBV29-1
d_call: -
clone_size: -
j_call: TRBJ1-2

cdr3_aa: CASSARGGTNTGELFF
cdr3_nt: TGTGCCAGCAGCGCCCGTGGGGGGACGAACACCGGGGAGCTGTTTTTT
v_call: TRBV7-3
d_call: -
clone_size: -
j_call: TRBJ2-2

cdr3_aa: CASRTAGGEKLFF
cdr3_nt: TGTGCCAGCAGGACTGCAGGGGGGGAAAAACTGTTTTTT
v_call: TRBV6-1
d_call: TRBD1
clone_size: once
j_call: TRBJ1-4

cdr3_aa: CATSRDTYDGNYEQYF
cdr3_nt: TGTGCCACCAGCAGAGATACGTATGACGGGAACTACGAGCAGTACTTC
v_call: TRBV15
d_call: -
clone_size: few
j_call: TRBJ2-7

cdr3_aa: CASSPRGVYNEQFF
cdr3_nt: TGTGCCAGCAGTCCCCGGGGAGTATACAATGAGCAGTTCTTC
v_call: TRBV28
d_call: -
clone_size: -
j_call: TRBJ2-1

cdr3_aa: CASSQDPAGGPNTGELFF
cdr3_nt: TGTGCCAGCAGCCAAGATCCAGCGGGAGGGCCGAACACCGGGGAGCTGTTTTTT
v_call: TRBV4-2
d_call: TRBD2
clone_size: -
j_call: TRBJ2-2

cdr3_aa: CAINAGGPDTQYF
cdr3_nt: TGTGCCATCAATGCAGGGGGCCCAGATACGCAGTATTTT
v_call: TRBV10-3
d_call: TRBD1
clone_size: -
j_call: TRBJ2-3

cdr3_aa: CASSERERGVTDTQYF
cdr3_nt: TGTGCCAGCAGCGAGCGCGAGCGGGGGGTCACAGATACGCAGTATTTT
v_call: TRBV5-4
d_call: TRBD2
clone_size: -
j_call: TRBJ2-3

cdr3_aa: CAISEGEQKLFF
cdr3_nt: TGTGCCATCAGTGAGGGGGAGCAGAAACTGTTTTTT
v_call: TRBV10-3
d_call: -
clone_size: once
j_call: TRBJ1-4

cdr3_aa: CASSLGGSAYNEQFF
cdr3_nt: TGTGCCAGCAGCTTAGGCGGGAGCGCCTACAATGAGCAGTTCTTC
v_call: TRBV7-8
d_call: TRBD2
clone_size: -
j_call: TRBJ2-1

cdr3_aa: CASIGTGVQPQHF
cdr3_nt: TGTGCCAGCATCGGGACAGGGGTTCAGCCCCAGCATTTT
v_call: TRBV6-6
d_call: TRBD1
clone_size: -
j_call: TRBJ1-5

cdr3_aa: CASSLRTGDRTGELFF
cdr3_nt: TGTGCCAGCAGCTTGCGGACAGGGGATAGAACCGGGGAGCTGTTTTTT
v_call: TRBV7-9
d_call: TRBD1
clone_size: -
j_call: TRBJ2-2

cdr3_aa: CASSSPAGITGELFF
cdr3_nt: TGTGCCAGCAGCTCCCCGGCGGGAATAACCGGGGAGCTGTTTTTT
v_call: TRBV7-8
d_call: -
clone_size: -
j_call: TRBJ2-2

cdr3_aa: CASSPGQGAGANVLTF
cdr3_nt: TGCGCCAGCAGCCCTGGACAGGGGGCTGGGGCCAACGTCCTGACTTTC
v_call: TRBV5-1
d_call: TRBD1
clone_size: -
j_call: TRBJ2-6

cdr3_aa: CASSSNSYEQYF
cdr3_nt: TGTGCCAGCAGTTCTAATTCCTACGAGCAGTACTTC
v_call: TRBV11-3
d_call: -
clone_size: -
j_call: TRBJ2-7

cdr3_aa: CASSPLRGETQYF
cdr3_nt: TGTGCCAGCAGCCCTCTCCGAGGAGAGACCCAGTACTTC
v_call: TRBV7-9
d_call: -
clone_size: -
j_call: TRBJ2-5

cdr3_aa: CASRGLGGTDTQYF
cdr3_nt: TGTGCCAGTAGAGGACTAGGGGGCACAGATACGCAGTATTTT
v_call: TRBV19
d_call: TRBD2
clone_size: -
j_call: TRBJ2-3

cdr3_aa: CASSELARQGGYNEQFF
cdr3_nt: TGTGCCAGCAGTGAACTCGCTAGACAGGGTGGCTACAATGAGCAGTTCTTC
v_call: TRBV25-1
d_call: TRBD1
clone_size: -
j_call: TRBJ2-1

cdr3_aa: CASSESRGRNEQFF
cdr3_nt: TGTGCCAGCAGCGAAAGCAGGGGGCGAAATGAGCAGTTCTTC
v_call: TRBV5-4
d_call: TRBD1
clone_size: -
j_call: TRBJ2-1

cdr3_aa: CASSLSGRAVDTQYF
cdr3_nt: TGTGCCAGCAGTCTTAGCGGGAGGGCCGTAGATACGCAGTATTTT
v_call: TRBV11-2
d_call: TRBD2
clone_size: -
j_call: TRBJ2-3

cdr3_aa: CSVPHERPTTDTQYF
cdr3_nt: TGCAGCGTTCCCCACGAGCGCCCGACGACAGATACGCAGTATTTT
v_call: TRBV29-1
d_call: -
clone_size: -
j_call: TRBJ2-3